This T cell receptor beta chain comes out of a study of glioma-infiltrating T cells after dendritic cell vaccination. The overall study: Autologous tumor lysate-pulsed dendritic cell vaccination was given between the early 2000s and the early 2010s.

As to time point: after dendritic cell vaccination, including at tumor progression/relapse. V was pared by 1 base and J by 11 bases, with 6 bases of the junction left unmatched. The CDR3 is 13 residues long. The germline CDR1 and CDR2 sequences are MDHEN and SYDVKM. Sequencing was performed with immunoSEQ multiplex PCR; in TCRdb, only in-frame clones are kept and a portion is missing. The table has 90,000 to 110,000 clones, around 90% seen once. On this clone: Other DNA sequences in this sample translate to the same CDR3.

The chain joins TRBV28 to TRBJ1-1; 8 bases match TRBD1. This material consisted of blood, taken after dendritic cell vaccination. The TCR comes from a human donor with glioblastoma. The CDR3 reads CASSLLDRGTAFF. For the CDR3, the DNA is TGTGCCAGCAGTTTATTAGACAGGGGTACGGCTTTCTTT.